This section outlines one TCR beta chain sequence together with its context. Library preparation (for TCRbeta) was performed with unique molecular identifiers. TCRdb re-derived calls from the PCR reads in MiXCR, one entry per CDR3 protein. The table includes over 400,000 distinct CDR3 sequences, approximately 13% detected once. This record belongs to a study of T-cell reconstitution after alpha-beta-depleted transplantation in children. Trimming stripped 5 bases from V and 2 bases from J, with 13 bases between. The CDR3 is 14 residues long. The J gene is TRBJ2-7, the V gene TRBV12-3 or TRBV12-4; no reliable D call. Sequenced here: PBMCs from the stem cell graft donor, sampled from the stem cell graft. The clonotype was recovered from a human donor who donated a stem cell graft to a child with combined immunodeficiency. The CDR3 reads CASSPDKTPYEQYF. The CDR3 DNA is TGTGCCAGCAGTCCCGACAAGACGCCCTACGAGCAGTACTTC.